This TCR beta chain was documented in a study of cytomegalovirus exposure and HLA in healthy donors. Per germline, CDR1 SEHNR and CDR2 FQNEAQ (reference sequence). There are 17 residues in the CDR3. Trimming took off 4 bases at V and 0 bases at J, with 18 bases between the two ends. It was with 60 Vbeta and 13 Jbeta primers that the PCR ran. The table came from immunoSEQ multiplex PCR; TCRdb's copy has only in-frame clones and leaves some out. The table has approximately 180,000 clones, approximately 70% seen once; the top ten hold roughly 2.5%. Study results and limitations: Later work associated more than 15,000 TCR beta sequences with HLA alleles at 0.05 false discovery rate. Further analysis was carried out later, and it showed several of the most significant clusters appearing linked to common viral pathogens. It was fewer than 200 TCR beta chains that were listed as cytomegalovirus-associated. Earlier analysis looked at TCR beta V segments, and most were productive about 90% or about 30% of the time.

Concerning this clone: Antigen: not known.

The chain uses TRBV7-9 and TRBJ1-2; no definite D call. The receptor comes from a human donor in good health. Sequenced: PBMCs. In nucleotides, the CDR3 is TGTGCCAGCAGCTCGTTGGCCGGAAGCGCGGCTAACTATGGCTACACCTTC. Amino acid sequence: CASSSLAGSAANYGYTF.